Here is one TCR beta chain with its context. Profiling relied on immunoSEQ multiplex PCR, and the TCRdb table lists in-frame clones only, not all of them. This repertoire shows around 200,000 clones, around 86% found once; its top ten account for 5.9%. The data stem from a study of blood T cell repertoires in COVID-19. Turning to the study itself: Donors in the United States, Italy and Spain gave samples during acute or convalescent COVID-19. T cells, B-cell-depleted T cells, or PBMCs provided the cDNA or gDNA that served as material.

Per germline, CDR1 MNHEY and CDR2 SMNVEV (reference sequence). V gave up 2 bases and J gave up 4 bases, with 8 bases separating them. The CDR3 consists of 13 residues. The TCR comes from a man older than 75 with acute or convalescent COVID-19. The chain employs TRBV27 and TRBJ1-1, with D unclear. Sequenced input: peripheral blood. CDR3 sequence: CASSLARGTEAFF. The CDR3 DNA is TGTGCCAGCAGTTTAGCACGGGGCACTGAAGCTTTCTTT.